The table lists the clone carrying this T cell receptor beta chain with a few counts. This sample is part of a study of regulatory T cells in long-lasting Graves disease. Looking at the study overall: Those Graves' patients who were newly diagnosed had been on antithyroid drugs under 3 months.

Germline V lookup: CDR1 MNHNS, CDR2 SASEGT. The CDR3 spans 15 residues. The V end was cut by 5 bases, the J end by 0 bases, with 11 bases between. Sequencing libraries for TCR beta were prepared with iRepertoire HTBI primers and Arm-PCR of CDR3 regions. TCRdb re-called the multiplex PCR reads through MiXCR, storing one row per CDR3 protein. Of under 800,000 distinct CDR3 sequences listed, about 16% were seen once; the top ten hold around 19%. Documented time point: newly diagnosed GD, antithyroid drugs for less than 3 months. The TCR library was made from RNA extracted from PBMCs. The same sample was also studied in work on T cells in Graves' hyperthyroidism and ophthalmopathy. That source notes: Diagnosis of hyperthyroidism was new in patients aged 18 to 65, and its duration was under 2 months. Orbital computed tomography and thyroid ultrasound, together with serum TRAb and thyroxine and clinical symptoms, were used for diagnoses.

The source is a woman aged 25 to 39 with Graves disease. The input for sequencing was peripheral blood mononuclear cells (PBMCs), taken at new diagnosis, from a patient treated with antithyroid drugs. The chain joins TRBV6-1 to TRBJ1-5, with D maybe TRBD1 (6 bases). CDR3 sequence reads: CASSQGTYSNQPQHF. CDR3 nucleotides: TGTGCCAGCAGTCAGGGGACGTATAGCAATCAGCCCCAGCATTTT.